This is a list of T cell receptor beta chains from one sample in a study of beta chain features in type 1 diabetes. Repertoires were generated with immunoSEQ multiplex PCR, while TCRdb's copy carries only in-frame clones and drops some. The data contain over 300,000 clones, around 9.3% of them seen just once; the ten biggest clones take up around 1%. The sequenced sample consisted of central memory CD4+ T cells from blood. The receptors here all came from a man aged 25-40 years with type 1 diabetes. CDR3s include the opening cysteine and the closing phenylalanine or tryptophan. D genes are given only for firm matches. Only part of the rows carry a size: once, few, many, or a class if the clone is expanded.

v_call	j_call	d_call	clone_size	cdr3_aa	cdr3_nt
TRBV4-3	TRBJ1-4	NA	few	CASSQGRENEKLFF	TGCGCCAGCAGCCAAGGCAGGGAGAATGAAAAACTGTTTTTT
TRBV28	TRBJ1-2	NA	NA	CASRYRDGYTF	TGTGCCAGCAGGTACAGGGATGGCTACACCTTC
TRBV5-5	TRBJ2-5	TRBD1	many	CASSLQGAYLQETQYF	TGTGCCAGCAGCTTGCAGGGGGCTTACCTTCAAGAGACCCAGTACTTC
TRBV7-8	TRBJ2-5	NA	few	CASSLRSGETQYF	TGTGCCAGCAGCTTACGCAGTGGAGAGACCCAGTACTTC
TRBV7-2	TRBJ1-2	NA	NA	CASSSMGSGYTF	TGTGCCAGCAGCTCCATGGGTAGCGGCTACACCTTC
TRBV5-6	TRBJ2-7	NA	NA	CASSRQETEQYF	TGTGCCAGCAGCCGACAGGAGACGGAGCAGTACTTC
TRBV30	TRBJ1-1	NA	few	CAWSVSRNSAEAFF	TGTGCCTGGAGTGTTTCCAGGAACTCAGCTGAAGCTTTCTTT
TRBV30	TRBJ2-7	NA	few	CAWSVGGGTDEQYF	TGTGCCTGGAGTGTAGGCGGTGGTACCGACGAGCAGTACTTC
TRBV29-1	TRBJ2-3	NA	few	CSESNYRSSTDTQYF	TGCAGCGAGTCGAATTACAGATCTAGCACAGATACGCAGTATTTT
TRBV7-8	TRBJ2-5	NA	few	CASSRPPYQGETQYF	TGTGCCAGCAGCCGCCCACCTTACCAAGGGGAGACCCAGTACTTC
TRBV7-9	TRBJ2-4	TRBD2	few	CASSLVGGEPKNIQYF	TGTGCCAGCAGCTTAGTGGGAGGGGAGCCCAAAAACATTCAGTACTTC
TRBV7-9	TRBJ2-2	TRBD2	NA	CASSRLAVGTGELFF	TGTGCCAGCAGCCGACTAGCGGTGGGCACCGGGGAGCTGTTTTTT
TRBV14	TRBJ2-7	TRBD1	NA	CASSQDRRRTGSSYEQYF	TGTGCCAGCAGCCAAGATCGTCGGCGGACAGGTTCCTCCTACGAGCAGTACTTC
TRBV7-9	TRBJ2-5	NA	many	CASSLGVQETQYF	TGTGCCAGCAGCTTAGGAGTCCAAGAGACCCAGTACTTC
TRBV29-1	TRBJ2-1	TRBD2	few	CSVRPSGGAGEQFF	TGCAGCGTTCGCCCTAGCGGGGGGGCCGGTGAGCAGTTCTTC
TRBV9	TRBJ1-2	NA	few	CASSGQWGDYGYTF	TGTGCCAGCAGCGGACAGTGGGGTGACTATGGCTACACCTTC
TRBV4-3	TRBJ1-3	NA	many	CASSQGARATSGNTIYF	TGCGCCAGCAGCCAAGGGGCGAGGGCGACCTCTGGAAACACCATATATTTT
TRBV19	TRBJ1-6	TRBD1	NA	CASRQGADNSPLHF	TGTGCCAGTAGACAGGGGGCGGATAATTCACCCCTCCACTTT
TRBV18	TRBJ2-7	TRBD1	few	CASSPRTGDLDEQYF	TGTGCCAGCTCACCCCGGACAGGGGACTTGGACGAGCAGTACTTC
TRBV27	TRBJ2-7	TRBD1	few	CASSYGQGRVNYEQYF	TGTGCCAGCAGCTACGGACAGGGTCGGGTCAACTACGAGCAGTACTTC
TRBV7-7	TRBJ2-5	TRBD1	few	CASSPLGPGTAETQYF	TGTGCTAGCAGCCCTTTGGGCCCTGGGACAGCGGAGACCCAGTACTTC
TRBV7-9	TRBJ2-3	NA	NA	CASSSTGTTDTQYF	TGTGCCAGCAGCTCGACGGGTACCACAGATACGCAGTATTTT
TRBV6-1	TRBJ2-3	NA	NA	CASMAGPSTDTQYF	TGTGCCAGCATGGCGGGGCCCTCCACAGATACGCAGTATTTT
TRBV10-2	TRBJ2-5	NA	NA	CASSEGRETQYF	TGCGCCAGCAGTGAGGGGAGGGAGACCCAGTACTTC
TRBV7-2	TRBJ2-3	NA	NA	CASSQLNTQYF	TGTGCCAGCTCTCAACTTAATACGCAGTATTTT
TRBV6-5	TRBJ2-6	NA	NA	CASSYGQGANVLTF	TGTGCCAGCAGTTACGGACAGGGGGCCAACGTCCTGACTTTC
TRBV5-1	TRBJ2-3	NA	NA	CASSLDGFSTDTQYF	TGCGCCAGCAGCTTGGACGGGTTTTCAACAGATACGCAGTATTTT
TRBV9	TRBJ1-2	TRBD1	NA	CASSVVGTAHYGYTF	TGTGCCAGCAGCGTAGTCGGGACAGCTCATTATGGCTACACCTTC
TRBV27	TRBJ2-7	TRBD1	few	CASGRQGAYEQYF	TGTGCCAGCGGGCGACAGGGGGCCTACGAGCAGTACTTC
TRBV6-1	TRBJ1-2	NA	few	CASSEVEAVRDDYGYTF	TGTGCCAGCAGTGAAGTGGAAGCGGTCAGGGATGACTATGGCTACACCTTC
TRBV6-5	TRBJ1-2	TRBD1	few	CASSYLTGFNGYTF	TGTGCCAGCAGTTACTTGACAGGGTTTAATGGCTACACCTTC
TRBV5-6	TRBJ2-4	NA	few	CASSPGPFKNIQYF	TGTGCCAGCAGCCCAGGACCCTTCAAAAACATTCAGTACTTC
TRBV5-1	TRBJ1-1	NA	once	CASSLTPGLGTEAFF	TGCGCCAGCAGCTTGACCCCTGGCTTGGGCACTGAAGCTTTCTTT
TRBV4-3	TRBJ1-4	NA	NA	CASSQGTMKEKLFF	TGCGCCAGCAGCCAGGGCACTATGAAGGAAAAACTGTTTTTT
TRBV29-1	TRBJ1-1	TRBD1	few	CSVMTGYTEAFF	TGCAGCGTTATGACAGGGTACACTGAAGCTTTCTTT
TRBV7-2	TRBJ1-3	NA	NA	CASSLGWNTIYF	TGTGCCAGCAGCTTAGGGTGGAACACCATATATTTT
TRBV5-1	TRBJ2-3	TRBD1	NA	CASKQGQVTDTQYF	TGCGCCAGCAAACAGGGGCAAGTCACAGATACGCAGTATTTT
TRBV5-1	TRBJ2-7	NA	few	CASSLQLSSYEQYF	TGCGCCAGCAGCCTCCAACTCTCCTCCTACGAGCAGTACTTC
TRBV18	TRBJ1-2	NA	NA	CASSREGSGTNGYTF	TGTGCCAGCTCACGAGAAGGCTCAGGGACGAATGGCTACACCTTC
TRBV5-6	TRBJ1-1	TRBD1	NA	CASSLGQGRLTEAFF	TGTGCCAGCAGCTTGGGACAGGGGCGACTCACTGAAGCTTTCTTT
TRBV18	TRBJ2-3	TRBD2	NA	CASSSTSGGTDTQYF	TGTGCCAGCTCATCAACTAGCGGGGGCACAGATACGCAGTATTTT
TRBV7-2	TRBJ1-2	NA	NA	CASSLRGAGYGYTF	TGTGCCAGCAGCCTTAGAGGGGCAGGGTATGGCTACACCTTC
TRBV5-1	TRBJ2-5	TRBD2	NA	CASTGGAGETKTQYF	TGCGCCAGCACCGGCGGGGCGGGGGAGACCAAGACCCAGTACTTC
TRBV18	TRBJ2-2	NA	NA	CASSPAGSLSELFF	TGTGCCAGCTCACCAGCAGGGAGTTTGTCGGAGCTGTTTTTT
TRBV4-3	TRBJ1-1	NA	few	CASRDIGGTEAFF	TGCGCCAGCAGGGATATAGGGGGGACTGAAGCTTTCTTT
TRBV14	TRBJ2-3	TRBD2	NA	CASSPRTSSTDTQYF	TGTGCCAGCAGCCCTCGGACTAGCTCCACAGATACGCAGTATTTT
TRBV27	TRBJ1-4	TRBD1	NA	CARKRPQGAGDEKLFF	TGTGCCAGAAAACGGCCGCAGGGGGCGGGGGATGAAAAACTGTTTTTT
TRBV5-1	TRBJ1-2	TRBD1	few	CASSKGQASNYGYTF	TGCGCCAGCAGCAAAGGACAGGCCTCTAACTATGGCTACACCTTC
TRBV19	TRBJ2-5	NA	NA	CASSLGDTIAETQYF	TGTGCCAGTTCCCTCGGGGACACCATCGCAGAGACCCAGTACTTC